A selection of T cell receptor beta chains follows, all from one sample in a study of control samples from healthy donors and cancer patients. The data were produced by immunoSEQ multiplex PCR, yet TCRdb's version contains in-frame clones alone and is incomplete. The sample holds 120,000 to 150,000 clones, 93% seen once. Material: blood. Every receptor here comes from a young man in good health. Both conserved end residues are part of each CDR3. A D gene is named only where the DNA matches it firmly. Where a row states a size, it is once, few, many or the class of an expanded clone; other rows omit it.

TRBD1	NA	TRBV6-4	TRBJ2-1	CASRPGTGYNNEQFF	TGTGCCAGCAGACCCGGGACAGGGTATAACAATGAGCAGTTCTTC
NA	NA	TRBV7-2	TRBJ1-2	CASAGGLANGYTF	TGTGCCAGCGCCGGGGGGTTGGCAAATGGCTACACCTTC
NA	NA	TRBV27	TRBJ1-1	CASSLGRAAEAFF	TGTGCCAGCAGTTTAGGCAGGGCCGCTGAAGCTTTCTTT
TRBD1	few	TRBV5-8	TRBJ2-7	CASSLGQGASREYF	TGTGCCAGCAGCTTAGGACAGGGGGCCTCACGAGAGTACTTC
TRBD1	NA	TRBV27	TRBJ2-7	CASSLYRGHPEQYF	TGTGCCAGCAGTTTGTACAGGGGGCATCCCGAGCAGTACTTC
NA	NA	TRBV7-2	TRBJ2-1	CASEASSYNEQFF	TGTGCCAGCGAGGCCTCCTCCTACAATGAGCAGTTCTTC
NA	NA	TRBV7-9	TRBJ2-5	CASSLVSSAGETQYF	TGTGCCAGCAGCTTAGTCTCCAGCGCGGGAGAGACCCAGTACTTC
NA	NA	TRBV24-1	TRBJ2-1	CATSDIKNEQFF	TGTGCCACCAGTGATATAAAGAATGAGCAGTTCTTC
NA	NA	TRBV30	TRBJ1-5	CAWSFGLGGNQPQHF	TGTGCCTGGAGTTTTGGGCTCGGGGGCAATCAGCCCCAGCATTTT
TRBD1	NA	TRBV5-6	TRBJ1-6	CASSLVGQGASPLHF	TGTGCCAGCAGCTTGGTGGGACAGGGTGCATCACCCCTCCACTTT
TRBD1	NA	TRBV5-1	TRBJ2-3	CASSFGTGIRDTQYF	TGCGCCAGCAGCTTCGGGACAGGTATCAGAGATACGCAGTATTTT
NA	NA	TRBV6-5	TRBJ1-4	CASKGGHRNEKLFF	TGTGCCAGCAAGGGGGGGCATCGTAATGAAAAACTGTTTTTT
TRBD1	once	TRBV13	TRBJ2-5	CASSPETGGRETQYF	TGTGCCAGCAGCCCCGAGACAGGGGGCAGAGAGACCCAGTACTTC
NA	NA	TRBV6-6	TRBJ1-1	CASSYAGNSEAFF	TGTGCCAGCAGTTACGCCGGGAATTCTGAAGCTTTCTTT
NA	once	TRBV6-1	TRBJ1-2	CASSEGRGVLNGYTF	TGTGCCAGCAGTGAAGGTCGGGGGGTACTGAATGGCTACACCTTC
NA	NA	TRBV5-1	TRBJ2-3	CASRLGRIFSSVGEDTQYF	TGCGCCAGCCGCCTCGGGCGAATTTTCTCCTCCGTGGGGGAAGATACGCAGTATTTT
NA	NA	TRBV29-1	TRBJ2-7	CSVGQGTYEQYF	TGCAGCGTAGGTCAAGGCACCTACGAGCAGTACTTC
TRBD1	once	TRBV27	TRBJ1-2	CASSLTGRGIFGYTF	TGTGCCAGCAGTTTAACGGGCAGGGGGATTTTCGGCTACACCTTC
NA	NA	TRBV4-1	TRBJ1-1	CASSHPGFEAFF	TGCGCCAGCAGCCATCCAGGGTTTGAAGCTTTCTTT
TRBD2	NA	TRBV7-2	TRBJ2-5	CASSPGLAGVETQYF	TGTGCCAGCAGCCCAGGACTAGCGGGGGTAGAGACCCAGTACTTC
NA	NA	TRBV9	TRBJ2-7	CASSVGGAAYEQYF	TGTGCCAGCAGCGTAGGTGGGGCTGCCTACGAGCAGTACTTC
NA	NA	TRBV4-2	TRBJ2-7	CASSPGQVGNEQYF	TGTGCCAGCAGCCCCGGGCAGGTGGGCAACGAGCAGTACTTC